This TCR beta chain is from a study of identical twins. Every sampled donor was Caucasian and healthy. V lost 6 bases, J lost 6 bases, and 18 bases lay in between. Germline V gives CDR1 MNHNS, CDR2 SASEGT. This CDR3 has 14 residues. Each CDR3 protein is one row after TCRdb ran MiXCR on the 5' RACE reads. The repertoire holds hundreds of thousands of distinct CDR3 sequences, about 9.4% seen once, with 0.75% to 1% in the top ten. Ten or more counts support this clonotype. These sequences were also reported in another study, on yellow fever vaccine responses in identical twins.

The chain employs TRBV6-1 and TRBJ2-7, with D uncertain. This TCR was recovered from a woman aged 18-29 years in good health. The sequenced sample consisted of PBMCs. CDR3 protein: CASSTGPGFIEQYF. The CDR3 bases are TGTGCCAGCAGCACCGGGCCGGGTTTTATCGAGCAGTACTTC.